The rows below give T cell receptor beta chains drawn from one sample of a study of resident and recirculating memory T cells in vitiligo. Only in-frame clones appear in the TCRdb table, and some are missing; sequencing was by immunoSEQ multiplex PCR. The sample holds about 76,000 clones, under 95% seen once. The source material was blood. The receptors stem from a male donor with vitiligo. CDR3s include the opening cysteine and the closing phenylalanine or tryptophan. A D gene is named only where the DNA matches it firmly.

TRBJ1-1	TRBV11-2	.	CASSDWGGAEEAFF
TRBJ2-7	TRBV28	.	CASNEGGRSKEQYF
TRBJ1-2	TRBV7-7	.	CASNLINPANYGYTF
TRBJ2-3	TRBV5-1	TRBD2	CASSPLAGDDTQYF
TRBJ2-1	TRBV2	.	CASSERQFF
TRBJ2-7	TRBV5-1	.	CASRERQDSAYEQYF
TRBJ2-7	TRBV28	TRBD1	CASKQGARGEQYF
TRBJ2-7	TRBV7-2	.	CASSFQQNAYEQYF
TRBJ1-1	TRBV25-1	.	CASSLSLGTEAFF
TRBJ2-7	TRBV18	TRBD1	CASSPPDRVYEQYF
TRBJ2-1	TRBV7-9	TRBD2	CASSYAPAARGNEQFF
TRBJ1-5	TRBV7-3	.	CASSLLGDNQPQHF
TRBJ2-7	TRBV12-2	.	CASRLPRVAGPREQYF
TRBJ2-1	TRBV14	.	CASSHLADNEQFF
TRBJ2-5	TRBV7-2	.	CASSLGGGYQETQYF
TRBJ2-1	TRBV18	TRBD1	CASSPKTGGHEQFF
TRBJ1-1	TRBV11-2	.	CASSYRQENTEAFF
TRBJ1-3	TRBV30	.	CAWSVGTTRGGNTIYF
TRBJ1-4	TRBV28	.	CASSPSGRTNEKLFF
TRBJ1-1	TRBV5-5	.	CASSFMPSEAFF
TRBJ2-7	TRBV9	.	CASSVGGSGYEQYF
TRBJ1-1	TRBV5-4	.	CASSLWGDTEAFF
TRBJ2-7	TRBV28	TRBD1	CASHRSGQGFPTPYEQYF
TRBJ1-5	TRBV19	.	CASSMVQGYSNQPQHF
TRBJ2-5	TRBV5-1	.	CASSLNSPFQETQYF
TRBJ1-1	TRBV6-5	TRBD1	CASSYSTGADTEAFF
TRBJ1-2	TRBV5-1	TRBD1	CASSLAPGGRYGYTF
TRBJ2-3	TRBV5-8	.	CASRRSGGTDTQYF
TRBJ2-2	TRBV9	TRBD1	CASSSHDRGTGELFF
TRBJ1-1	TRBV7-6	.	CASSPAENTEAFF
TRBJ2-7	TRBV28	TRBD2	CASSSLALEQYF
TRBJ1-4	TRBV6-1	.	CASTGGNTVVKLFF
TRBJ2-1	TRBV10-3	.	CAISGSGSRNEQFF
TRBJ1-1	TRBV7-3	.	CASSLGMNTEAFF
TRBJ2-7	TRBV6-1	TRBD1	CASSALGQGNYEQYF
TRBJ2-1	TRBV11-2	TRBD2	CASSFFRASGYNEQFF
TRBJ2-2	TRBV28	TRBD2	CASTLAGGPTGELFF
TRBJ1-5	TRBV27	.	CASSPTGSGQPQHF
TRBJ1-4	TRBV9	TRBD1	CASSGGTGGNEKLFF
TRBJ2-7	TRBV2	TRBD2	CASSGTSGALEQYF
TRBJ1-4	TRBV28	TRBD1	CASSYPTGNEKLFF
TRBJ2-7	TRBV4-2	.	CASSQDGSGLSYEQYF
TRBJ2-1	TRBV4-3	TRBD2	CASSQEFGAGRQFF
TRBJ2-3	TRBV28	TRBD1	CASIFGGAGGADTQYF